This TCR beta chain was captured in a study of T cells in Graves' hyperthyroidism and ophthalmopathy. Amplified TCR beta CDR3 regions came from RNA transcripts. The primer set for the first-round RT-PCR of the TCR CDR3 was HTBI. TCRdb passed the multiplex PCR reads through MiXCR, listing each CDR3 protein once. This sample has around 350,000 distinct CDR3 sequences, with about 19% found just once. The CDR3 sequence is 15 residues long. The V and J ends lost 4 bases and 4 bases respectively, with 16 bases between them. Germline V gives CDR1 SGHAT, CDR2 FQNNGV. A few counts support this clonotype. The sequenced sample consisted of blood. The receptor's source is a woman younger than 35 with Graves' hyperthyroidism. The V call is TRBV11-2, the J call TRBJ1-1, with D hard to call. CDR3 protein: CASSSPPGAPTEAFF. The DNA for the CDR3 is TGTGCCAGCAGCTCACCTCCGGGAGCCCCCACTGAAGCTTTCTTT. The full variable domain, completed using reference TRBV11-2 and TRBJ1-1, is EAGVAQSPRYKIIEKRQSVAFWCNPISGHATLYWYQQILGQGPKLLIQFQNNGVVDDSQLPKDRFSAERLKGVDSTLKIQPAKLEDSAVYLCASSSPPGAPTEAFFGQGTRLTVV.